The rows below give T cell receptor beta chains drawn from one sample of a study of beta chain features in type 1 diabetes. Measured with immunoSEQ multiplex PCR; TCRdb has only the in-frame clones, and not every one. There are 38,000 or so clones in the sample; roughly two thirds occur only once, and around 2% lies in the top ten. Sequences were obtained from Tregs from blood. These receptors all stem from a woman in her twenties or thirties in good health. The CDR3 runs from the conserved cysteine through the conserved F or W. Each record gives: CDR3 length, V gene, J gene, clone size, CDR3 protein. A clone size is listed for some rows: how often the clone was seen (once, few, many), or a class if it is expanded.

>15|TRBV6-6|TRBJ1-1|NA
CASSSPWTGPTEAFF
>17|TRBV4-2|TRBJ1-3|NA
CASSQDITESSGNTIYF
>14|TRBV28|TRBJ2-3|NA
CASKSRGRTDTQYF
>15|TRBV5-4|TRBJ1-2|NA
CASSPQGALGYGYTF
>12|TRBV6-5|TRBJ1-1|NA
CASSYPGSEAFF
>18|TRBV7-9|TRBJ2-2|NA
CASSSLRSAEPFVGELFF
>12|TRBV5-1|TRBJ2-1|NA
CASSFLANEQFF
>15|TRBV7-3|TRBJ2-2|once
CASSSGGPNTGELFF
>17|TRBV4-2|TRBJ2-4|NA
CASSQDKAGGPENIQYF
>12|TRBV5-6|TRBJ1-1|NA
CASRNRNTEAFF
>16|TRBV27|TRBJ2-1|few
CASSWSAGGPGNEQFF
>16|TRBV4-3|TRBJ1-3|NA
CASSQVGTASGNTIYF
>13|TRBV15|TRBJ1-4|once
CATSREGGEKLFF
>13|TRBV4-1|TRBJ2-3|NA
CASNPRGGDTQYF
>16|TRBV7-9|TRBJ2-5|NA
CASSVGTGEFGETQYF
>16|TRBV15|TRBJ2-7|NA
CATSRAPDRSRAEQYF
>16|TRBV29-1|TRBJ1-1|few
CSVDRRDGIRNTEAFF
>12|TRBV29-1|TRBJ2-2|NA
CSVDDLAGELFF
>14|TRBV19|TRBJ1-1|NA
CASSIVSGNTEAFF
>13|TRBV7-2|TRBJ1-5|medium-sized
CASSHRENQPQHF
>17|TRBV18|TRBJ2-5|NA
CASSPRAGEGNQETQYF
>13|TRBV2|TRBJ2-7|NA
CASSLLLQSEQYF
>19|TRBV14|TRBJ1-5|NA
CASSQHRDRGLYSNQPQHF
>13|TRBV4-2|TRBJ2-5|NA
CASSQEAGSGQYF
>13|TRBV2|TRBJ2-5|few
CASSDGIGETQYF
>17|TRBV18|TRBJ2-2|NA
CASSPELAGEGTGELFF
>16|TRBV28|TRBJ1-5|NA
CASSRALTVTYQPQHF